The clone carrying this T cell receptor beta chain occurred a few times. The antigen remains undetermined. This entry is derived from a study of T-cell memory formation after mild COVID-19. Study results and limitations: The appearance of some responding clones in pre-infection memory suggested that cross-reactive memory joined.

Each CDR3 protein is one row after TCRdb ran MiXCR on the 5' RACE reads. In the table there are 65,000 to 100,000 distinct CDR3 sequences, over 10% of which are singletons. Sequencing was performed on PBMCs or a T cell subset sorted from them (not recorded which). The origin of this receptor is a man younger than 35 who had mild COVID-19 (a few samples of this study predate the infection). Cell type and time point are not known.

The CDR3 spells CSARLAGSDEQFF. Here the CDR3 DNA reads TGCAGTGCTAGGCTTGCCGGGAGCGATGAGCAGTTCTTC. This rearrangement joins TRBV20-1 to TRBJ2-1; perhaps TRBD2 as D (6 bases). CDR3 size: 13 residues. Germline-derived CDR1 and CDR2 are DFQATT and SNEGSKA (reference sequence). Deletions cut 3 bases from V and 8 bases from J, with 14 bases between.